These T cell receptor beta chains were read from a single sample in a study of response to subunit inactivated influenza vaccine. TCRdb analysed the RT-PCR reads with MiXCR anew, one entry per CDR3 protein. Among approximately 700,000 distinct CDR3 sequences listed, approximately 14% were seen once. Sequenced material: PBMCs from blood, taken approximately 15 days before vaccination. Receptor source: a man aged 45-65 years who received an inactivated influenza vaccine. The CDR3 runs from the conserved cysteine through the conserved F or W. D genes are given only for firm matches. Expanded clones get a size class; other rows say once, few or many, or leave the size out.

CDR3	DNA	D	size	V	J
CASQKTGASLGQYF	TGTGCCAGCCAAAAGACAGGAGCGTCCTTAGGGCAGTACTTC	-	many	TRBV28	TRBJ2-7
CASCSGGRPTYQETQYF	TGTGCCAGCTGTAGCGGGGGGCGACCGACGTACCAAGAGACCCAGTACTTC	TRBD2	-	TRBV28	TRBJ2-5
CAISVYDSGETQYF	TGTGCCATCAGTGTCTACGACAGTGGGGAGACCCAGTACTTC	-	many	TRBV10-3	TRBJ2-5
CASSLSGSLRTQYF	TGTGCCAGCAGTTTATCCGGGAGTCTGCGGACCCAGTACTTC	-	-	TRBV28	TRBJ2-5
CSALTNRGASYNEQFF	TGCAGCGCACTTACCAATCGGGGGGCCTCCTACAATGAGCAGTTCTTC	-	-	TRBV29-1	TRBJ2-1
CASSLGRRQYTQYF	TGTGCCAGCAGCTTAGGGCGGAGACAATATACGCAGTATTTT	-	few	TRBV7-2	TRBJ2-3
CASSYSQREQYF	TGCGCCAGCAGCTACAGTCAGCGCGAGCAGTACTTC	-	-	TRBV5-1	TRBJ2-7
CASSFNPGPGLDEQYF	TGTGCCAGCAGTTTCAATCCGGGACCGGGGCTAGACGAGCAGTACTTC	-	many	TRBV28	TRBJ2-7
CASSANVGQPQHF	TGTGCCAGCAGTGCCAATGTCGGTCAGCCCCAGCATTTT	-	many	TRBV6-1	TRBJ1-5
CASVRDIQYETQYF	TGTGCCAGTGTTCGGGACATACAATATGAGACCCAGTACTTC	-	-	TRBV6-1	TRBJ2-5
CASSLEVFYEQYF	TGTGCCAGCAGCTTAGAGGTGTTTTACGAGCAGTACTTC	-	once	TRBV7-6	TRBJ2-7
CASSAGTARGSYNEQFF	TGTGCCAGTAGCGCCGGGACCGCCCGGGGCTCCTACAATGAGCAGTTCTTC	-	once	TRBV19	TRBJ2-1
CSVARGTGFQETQYF	TGCAGCGTTGCCCGGGGTACAGGGTTCCAAGAGACCCAGTACTTC	-	few	TRBV29-1	TRBJ2-5
CASSLLYTSNQPQHF	TGTGCCAGCAGCTTATTATATACTAGCAATCAGCCCCAGCATTTT	-	few	TRBV11-2	TRBJ1-5
CASSQDRGGLAGDYEQYF	TGTGCCAGCAGCCAAGATAGGGGAGGACTAGCGGGGGACTACGAGCAGTACTTC	TRBD2	-	TRBV3-1	TRBJ2-7
CASSIGASGTYEQYF	TGTGCCAGCAGTATAGGGGCTAGCGGAACCTACGAGCAGTACTTC	TRBD2	few	TRBV11-2	TRBJ2-7